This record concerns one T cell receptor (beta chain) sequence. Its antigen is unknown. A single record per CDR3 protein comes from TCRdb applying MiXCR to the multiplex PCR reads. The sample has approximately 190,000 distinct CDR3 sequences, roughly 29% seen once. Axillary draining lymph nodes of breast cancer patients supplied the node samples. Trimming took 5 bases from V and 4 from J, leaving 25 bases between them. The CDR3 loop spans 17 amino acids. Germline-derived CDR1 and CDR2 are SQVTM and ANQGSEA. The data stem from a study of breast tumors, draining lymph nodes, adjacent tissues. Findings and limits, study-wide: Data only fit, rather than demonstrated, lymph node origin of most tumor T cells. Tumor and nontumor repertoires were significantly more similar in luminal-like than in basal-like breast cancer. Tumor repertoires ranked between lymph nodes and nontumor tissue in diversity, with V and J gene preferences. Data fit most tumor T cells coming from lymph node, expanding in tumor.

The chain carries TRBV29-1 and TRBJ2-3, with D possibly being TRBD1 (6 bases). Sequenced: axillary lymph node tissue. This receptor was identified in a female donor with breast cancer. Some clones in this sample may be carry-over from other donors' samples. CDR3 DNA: TGCAGCGTTCTGCCCTATGAAGGACAGTCCCTCGCAGATACGCAGTATTTT. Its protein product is CSVLPYEGQSLADTQYF.